The 5 T cell receptor beta chains given below trace back to one sample, sequenced in a study of CD8 T cells in ankylosing spondylitis. From the 5' RACE reads, TCRdb called clonotypes with MiXCR, one entry per CDR3 protein. Among 150,000 to 200,000 distinct CDR3 sequences, 9.8% were seen once, and the ten largest hold approximately 15%. Sequences were obtained from blood, either unsorted or a sorted T cell fraction (not recorded which). These receptors were obtained from a female donor with ankylosing spondylitis or in good health (not recorded which).

This clonotype was found a few times. This chain uses TRBV7-9 with TRBJ2-7; D gene unclear. This CDR3 spans 12 amino acids. Per germline, CDR1 SEHNR and CDR2 FQNEAQ (reference sequence). V gave up 1 base and J gave up 6 bases, with 7 bases separating them. The chain's CDR3 is CASSLGYLEQYF. The DNA of the CDR3 is TGTGCCAGCAGCTTAGGTTATCTCGAGCAGTACTTC.

This clonotype appeared a few times. The chain links TRBV30 to TRBJ1-2, with D hard to call. The CDR3 totals 13 residues. V lost 3 bases and J 6 bases, leaving 14 bases between the germline ends. From germline, CDR1 is GTSNPN and CDR2 SVGIG (reference sequence). The CDR3: CAWRPWTENGYTF. As DNA, the CDR3 is TGTGCCTGGAGACCTTGGACGGAGAATGGCTACACCTTC.

The chain employs TRBV15 and TRBJ1-1, with D possibly being TRBD1 (5 bases). The CDR3 spans 13 residues. V was trimmed by 5 bases and J by 6 bases, leaving 13 bases between them. Germline V gene sequence: CDR1 LNHNV, CDR2 YYDKDF (reference sequence). CDR3 protein: CATSEERGAEAFF. The CDR3 nucleotides read TGTGCCACCAGCGAGGAGAGGGGAGCTGAAGCTTTCTTT.

The chain employs TRBV4-3 and TRBJ2-7; a weak D match, TRBD2 (6 bases). V lost 0 bases to trimming and J lost 3 bases, with 12 bases between them. In germline, CDR1 is LGHNA, CDR2 YSLEER. This CDR3 has 15 amino acids. CDR3 nucleotides: TGCGCCAGCAGCCAAGATAAGGAGGGATACTACGAGCAGTACTTC. This encodes CASSQDKEGYYEQYF.

This clonotype came up many times. The rearrangement uses TRBV7-9 and TRBJ1-1; D gene ambiguous. V lost 4 bases and J 1 base, leaving 10 bases between the germline ends. Looked up from germline, CDR1 is SEHNR and CDR2 is FQNEAQ (reference sequence). The CDR3 consists of 14 residues. The CDR3 region is CASSSPDQNTEAFF. In DNA, the CDR3 is TGTGCCAGCAGCTCCCCCGACCAGAACACTGAAGCTTTCTTT.